Given below is one TCR beta chain in context. Its antigen is undetermined. The data stem from a study of monozygotic twins with inflammatory bowel disease. Study-wide findings and caveats: The inverse Simpson measure of TCRbeta diversity was lower in IBD patients than in healthy co-twins.

Germline CDR1 reads SGHRS; CDR2 reads YFSETQ. This CDR3 comprises 16 residues. Without any T cell sorting, total RNA was isolated from whole blood. The input for each TCR library was 3,000 to 3,500 ng of total RNA. From the 5' RACE reads, TCRdb lists one entry per CDR3 protein and no DNA. The listing contains roughly 150,000 distinct CDR3 sequences. V and J are TRBV5-1 and TRBJ2-3; TCRdb reports TRBD1, a call that lacks DNA to check it against. The receptor's source is a human donor with ulcerative colitis or Crohn's disease, or a healthy co-twin of an affected twin (not recorded which). Material for sequencing was blood. The CDR3 here is CASSFMRQSSTDTQYF. The whole variable domain, filled in from reference TRBV5-1 and TRBJ2-3, reads KAGVTQTPRYLIKTRGQQVTLSCSPISGHRSVSWYQQTPGQGLQFLFEYFSETQRNKGNFPGRFSGRQFSNSRSEMNVSTLELGDSALYLCASSFMRQSSTDTQYFGPGTRLTVL.